The 10 T cell receptor beta chains below were found in one sample sequenced in a study of T cells in Graves' hyperthyroidism and ophthalmopathy. Amplified TCR beta CDR3 regions came from RNA transcripts. A set of HTBI primers served as the primers for a first-round RT-PCR of the TCR CDR3. TCRdb re-called the multiplex PCR reads through MiXCR, storing one row per CDR3 protein. The table records about 340,000 distinct CDR3 sequences, about 18% of them present only once. The specimen sequenced was blood. The receptors were gathered from a woman between 50 and 59 years old with Graves' hyperthyroidism.

This clonotype was seen a handful of times. This chain connects TRBV28 to TRBJ1-2, with D uncertain. The V end was cut by 5 bases, the J end by 6 bases, with 7 bases between. CDR1 and CDR2 from the germline V gene are MDHEN and SYDVKM. The CDR3 length is 11 residues. CDR3 region: CASSEVDGYTF. CDR3 DNA sequence: TGTGCCAGCAGTGAGGTTGATGGCTACACCTTC.

The V gene is TRBV4-2, the J gene TRBJ1-1, with 8 bases matching TRBD1. Germline V lookup: CDR1 LGHNA, CDR2 YNFKEQ. J lost 7 bases, V lost 4 bases, and 11 bases had no gene match. The CDR3 runs to 15 residues. The CDR3 bases are TGTGCCAGCAGCCCATCCGGGACAGGCTTTCTTGAAGCTTTCTTT. It translates to CASSPSGTGFLEAFF.

This clonotype showed up many times. J is TRBJ2-7 and V is TRBV28, with TRBD2 matching over 9 bases. V shed 4 bases, J shed 0 bases, and the junction held 4 bases outside the gene matches. Looked up from germline, CDR1 is MDHEN and CDR2 is SYDVKM. The length of the CDR3 is 15 residues. The DNA for the CDR3 is TGTGCCAGCAGTTCACTAGCGGGCCGCTCCTACGAGCAGTACTTC. This encodes CASSSLAGRSYEQYF.

This clonotype was counted ten times or more. The chain recombines TRBV11-2 with TRBJ1-5; TRBD1 might be the D (6 bases). The CDR3 runs to 14 residues. Germline CDR1 SGHAT, CDR2 FQNNGV. V gave up 5 bases and J gave up 0 bases, with 8 bases separating them. Here the CDR3 reads CASSPDSSNQPQHF. In nucleotides, the CDR3 is TGTGCCAGCAGCCCGGACAGTAGCAATCAGCCCCAGCATTTT. The entire variable domain, with the rest obtained from reference TRBV11-2 and TRBJ1-5, is as follows: EAGVAQSPRYKIIEKRQSVAFWCNPISGHATLYWYQQILGQGPKLLIQFQNNGVVDDSQLPKDRFSAERLKGVDSTLKIQPAKLEDSAVYLCASSPDSSNQPQHFGDGTRLSIL.

This clonotype was detected ten times or more. The chain couples TRBV18 to TRBJ2-1; D possibly matches TRBD1 or TRBD2 (5 bases each). The V gene's germline CDR1 is KGHSH and CDR2 LQKENI. Between the trimmed V and J ends, which lost 1 base and 0 bases, there was a span of 7 bases. CDR3 length: 15 amino acids. The CDR3 DNA sequence: TGTGCCAGCTCACCACAGGGGAGCTCCTACAATGAGCAGTTCTTC. Encoded protein: CASSPQGSSYNEQFF.

This clonotype was recorded at least ten times. This chain uses TRBV11-2 with TRBJ2-5, with D possibly TRBD2 on 6 matching bases. Trimming left V 0 bases short and J 4 bases short, with 12 bases between. This CDR3 has 15 amino acids. Germline CDR1 reads SGHAT; CDR2 reads FQNNGV. CDR3 sequence reads: CASSLEGGRRETQYF. Written as DNA, the CDR3 is TGTGCCAGCAGCTTAGAGGGAGGACGAAGAGAGACCCAGTACTTC.

This clonotype has more than one count but fewer than ten. This sequence joins TRBV4-1 and TRBJ2-1; TRBD2 is a possible D gene (6 bases). The CDR3 is 12 residues long. In germline, CDR1 is MGHRA, CDR2 YSYEKL. Trimming stripped 1 base from V and 8 bases from J, with 6 bases between. CDR3 sequence (DNA): TGCGCCAGCAGCCAAGGGAGGGATGAGCAGTTCTTC. This codes for CASSQGRDEQFF.

In its sample, this clonotype was seen many times. The chain recombines TRBV10-1 with TRBJ2-3; D unresolved. The germline CDR1 and CDR2 sequences are WNHNN and SYGVQD (reference sequence). The germline V and J ends were trimmed by 0 bases and 5 bases, with 12 bases remaining between them. This CDR3 has 15 amino acids. The CDR3 DNA follows: TGCGCCAGCAGTGAGTCGATAGGCCCGCTAGATACGCAGTATTTT. Protein product: CASSESIGPLDTQYF.

This clonotype was picked up many times. This rearrangement joins TRBV3-1 to TRBJ1-5, with a tentative D call TRBD1 (5 bases). The germline V and J ends were trimmed by 3 bases and 5 bases, with 11 bases remaining between them. The CDR3 runs to 14 residues. The germline V gene has CDR1 LGHDT and CDR2 YNNKEL (reference sequence). Written as DNA, the CDR3 is TGTGCCAGCAGCCACGGGGGTAGGGATCAGCCCCAGCATTTT. Its protein is CASSHGGRDQPQHF.

This clonotype came up many times. The V gene is TRBV6-2 or TRBV6-3, the J gene TRBJ2-7; D gene unclear. The V gene lost 4 bases and the J gene lost 4 bases, with 17 bases spanning the gap. CDR1 and CDR2 (germline): MNHEY, SVGEGT. The CDR3 length is 15 residues. CDR3 DNA: TGTGCCAGCAGTTCTCAAGGTAGCAGGCTATACGAGCAGTACGTC. Translation: CASSSQGSRLYEQYV.